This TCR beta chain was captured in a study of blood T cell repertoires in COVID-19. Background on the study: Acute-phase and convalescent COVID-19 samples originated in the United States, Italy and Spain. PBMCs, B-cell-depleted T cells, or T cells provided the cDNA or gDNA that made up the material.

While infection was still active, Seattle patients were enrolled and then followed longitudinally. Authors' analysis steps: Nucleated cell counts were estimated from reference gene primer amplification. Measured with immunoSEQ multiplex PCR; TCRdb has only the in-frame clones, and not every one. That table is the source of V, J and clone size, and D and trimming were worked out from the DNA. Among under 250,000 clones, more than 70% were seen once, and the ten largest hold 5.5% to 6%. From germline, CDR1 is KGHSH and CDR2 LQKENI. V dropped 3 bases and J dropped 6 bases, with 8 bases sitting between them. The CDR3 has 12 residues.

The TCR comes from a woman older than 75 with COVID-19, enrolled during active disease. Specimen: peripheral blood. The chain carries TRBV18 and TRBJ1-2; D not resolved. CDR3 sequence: CASSPGENGYTF. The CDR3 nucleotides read TGTGCCAGCTCACCTGGAGAAAATGGCTACACCTTC.